This T cell receptor beta chain originates from a study of T-cell reconstitution after alpha-beta-depleted transplantation in children. The CDR3 consists of 12 residues. CDR1 and CDR2 (germline): DFQATT, SNEGSKA (reference sequence). V lost 3 bases and J 3 bases, leaving 8 bases between the germline ends. Unique molecular identifiers were used in preparing the TCRbeta library. TCRdb independently ran MiXCR on the PCR reads; one entry per CDR3 protein. Here the sample spans about 420,000 distinct CDR3 sequences, 11% being singletons. V is TRBV20-1 and J is TRBJ1-2, with D maybe TRBD1 (6 bases). The sequenced sample was PBMCs from the stem cell graft donor, obtained from the stem cell graft. The source is a human donor who donated a stem cell graft to a child with acute myeloid leukemia. The CDR3 region is CSASAGDYGYTF. DNA for the CDR3: TGCAGTGCTAGCGCAGGGGACTATGGCTACACCTTC.